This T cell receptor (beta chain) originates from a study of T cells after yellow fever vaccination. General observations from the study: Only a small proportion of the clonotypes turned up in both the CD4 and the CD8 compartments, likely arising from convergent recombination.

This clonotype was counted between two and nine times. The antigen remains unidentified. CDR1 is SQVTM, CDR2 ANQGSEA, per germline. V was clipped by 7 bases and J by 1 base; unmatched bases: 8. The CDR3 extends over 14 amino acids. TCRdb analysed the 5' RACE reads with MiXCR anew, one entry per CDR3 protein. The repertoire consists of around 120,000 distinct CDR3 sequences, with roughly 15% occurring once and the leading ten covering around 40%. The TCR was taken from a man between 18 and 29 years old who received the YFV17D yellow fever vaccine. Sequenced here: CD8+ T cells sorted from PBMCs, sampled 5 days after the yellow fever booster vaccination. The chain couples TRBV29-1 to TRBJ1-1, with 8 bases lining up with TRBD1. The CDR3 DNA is TGCAGCGCCTTTTCGGACAGGGCGAACACTGAAGCTTTCTTT. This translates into CSAFSDRANTEAFF. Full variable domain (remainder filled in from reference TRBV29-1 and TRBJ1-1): SAVISQKPSRDICQRGTSLTIQCQVDSQVTMMFWYRQQPGQSLTLIATANQGSEATYESGFVIDKFPISRPNLTFSTLTVSNMSPEDSSIYLCSAFSDRANTEAFFGQGTRLTVV.